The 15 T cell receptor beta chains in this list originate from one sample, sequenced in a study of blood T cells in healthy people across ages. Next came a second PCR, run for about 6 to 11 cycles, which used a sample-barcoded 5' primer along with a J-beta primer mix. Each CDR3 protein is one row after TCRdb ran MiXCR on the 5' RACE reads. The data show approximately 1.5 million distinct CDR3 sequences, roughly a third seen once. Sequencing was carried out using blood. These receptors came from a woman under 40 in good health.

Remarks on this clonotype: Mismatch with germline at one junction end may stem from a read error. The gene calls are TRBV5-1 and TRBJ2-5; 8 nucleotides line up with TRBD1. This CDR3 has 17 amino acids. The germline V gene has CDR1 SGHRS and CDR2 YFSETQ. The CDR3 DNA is TGCGCCAGCGCCAATCCCCGACAGGGGAGGCAAGAAGAGGCCCAGTACTTC. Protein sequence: CASANPRQGRQEEAQYF.

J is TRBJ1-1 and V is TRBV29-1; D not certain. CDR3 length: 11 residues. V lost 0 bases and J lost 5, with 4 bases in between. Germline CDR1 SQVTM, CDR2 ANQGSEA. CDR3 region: CSVEDGTEAFF. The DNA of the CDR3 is TGCAGCGTTGAAGATGGTACTGAAGCTTTCTTT.

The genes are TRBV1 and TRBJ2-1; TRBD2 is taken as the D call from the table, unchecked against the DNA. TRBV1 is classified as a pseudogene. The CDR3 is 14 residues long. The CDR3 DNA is TGCCCCCGGGAGGGGCCCTTTCTATACAATGAGCAGTTCTTC. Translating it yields CPREGPFLYNEQFF.

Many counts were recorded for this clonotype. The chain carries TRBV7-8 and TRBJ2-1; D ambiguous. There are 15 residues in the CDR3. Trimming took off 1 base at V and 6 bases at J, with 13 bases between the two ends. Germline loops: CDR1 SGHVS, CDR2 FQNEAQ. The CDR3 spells CASSLEVTQVNEQFF. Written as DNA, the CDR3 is TGTGCCAGCAGCTTAGAGGTGACCCAGGTCAATGAGCAGTTCTTC.

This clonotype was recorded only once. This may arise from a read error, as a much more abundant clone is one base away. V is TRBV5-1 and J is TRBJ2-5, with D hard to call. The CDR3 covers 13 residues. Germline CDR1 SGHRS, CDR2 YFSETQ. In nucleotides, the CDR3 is TGCGCCGGCAGCTCGTTCGAAGGAGAGACCCAGTACTTC. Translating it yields CAGSSFEGETQYF. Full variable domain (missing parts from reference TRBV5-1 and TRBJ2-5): KAGVTQTPRYLIKTRGQQVTLSCSPISGHRSVSWYQQTPGQGLQFLFEYFSETQRNKGNFPGRFSGRQFSNSRSEMNVSTLELGDSALYLCAGSSFEGETQYFGPGTRLLVL.

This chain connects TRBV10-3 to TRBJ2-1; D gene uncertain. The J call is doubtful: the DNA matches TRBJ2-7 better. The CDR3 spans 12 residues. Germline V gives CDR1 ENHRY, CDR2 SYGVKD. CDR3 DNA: TGTGCCATCAGTGACGGAAACTACGAGCAGTACTTC. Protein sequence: CAISDGNYEQYF.

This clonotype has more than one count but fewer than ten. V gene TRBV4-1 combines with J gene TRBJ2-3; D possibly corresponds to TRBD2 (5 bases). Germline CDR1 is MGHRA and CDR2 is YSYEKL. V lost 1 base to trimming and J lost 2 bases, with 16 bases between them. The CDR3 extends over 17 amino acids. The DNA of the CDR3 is TGCGCCAGCAGCCAAGCAAGTCGGGGATCTGTCACAGATACGCAGTATTTT. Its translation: CASSQASRGSVTDTQYF.

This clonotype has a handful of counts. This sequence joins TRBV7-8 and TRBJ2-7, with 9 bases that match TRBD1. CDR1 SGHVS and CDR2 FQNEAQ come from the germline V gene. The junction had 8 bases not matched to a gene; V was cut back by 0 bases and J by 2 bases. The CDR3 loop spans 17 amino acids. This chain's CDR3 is CASSLALTGGEPYEQYF. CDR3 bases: TGTGCCAGCAGCTTAGCGTTGACAGGGGGAGAACCCTACGAGCAGTACTTC. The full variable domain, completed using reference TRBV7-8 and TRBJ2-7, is GAGVSQSPRYKVAKRGQDVALRCDPISGHVSLFWYQQALGQGPEFLTYFQNEAQLDKSGLPSDRFFAERPEGSVSTLKIQRTQQEDSAVYLCASSLALTGGEPYEQYFGPGTRLTVT.

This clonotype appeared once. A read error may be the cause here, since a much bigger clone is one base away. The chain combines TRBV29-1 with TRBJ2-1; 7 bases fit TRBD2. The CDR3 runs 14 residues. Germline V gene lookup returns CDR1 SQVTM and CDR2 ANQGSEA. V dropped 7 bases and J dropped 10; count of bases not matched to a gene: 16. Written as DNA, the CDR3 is TGCAGCGGGACCAGCGGGACTTCCAGCGGGGAGCAGTTCTTC. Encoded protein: CSGTSGTSSGEQFF.

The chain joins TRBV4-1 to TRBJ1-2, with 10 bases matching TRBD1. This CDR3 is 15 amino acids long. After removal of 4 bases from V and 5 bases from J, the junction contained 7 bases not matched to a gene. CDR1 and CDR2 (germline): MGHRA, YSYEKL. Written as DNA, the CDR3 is TGCGCCAGCAGCCTCCGACAGGGGGCTAGTTATGGCTACACCTTC. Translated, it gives CASSLRQGASYGYTF.

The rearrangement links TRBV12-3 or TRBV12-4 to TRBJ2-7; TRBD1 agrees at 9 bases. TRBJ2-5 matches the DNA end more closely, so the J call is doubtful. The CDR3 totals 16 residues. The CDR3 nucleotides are TGTGCCAGCAGCAGATTGCGGGACAGGGTAGGGGAGACCCAGTACTTC. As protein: CASSRLRDRVGETQYF.

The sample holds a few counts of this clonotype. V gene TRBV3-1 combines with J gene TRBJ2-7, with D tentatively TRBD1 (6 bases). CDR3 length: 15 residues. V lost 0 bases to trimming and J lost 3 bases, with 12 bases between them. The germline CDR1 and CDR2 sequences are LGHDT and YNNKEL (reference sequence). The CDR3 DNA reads TGTGCCAGCAGCCAAGATATAGGACAGCTCTACGAGCAGTACTTC. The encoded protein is CASSQDIGQLYEQYF.

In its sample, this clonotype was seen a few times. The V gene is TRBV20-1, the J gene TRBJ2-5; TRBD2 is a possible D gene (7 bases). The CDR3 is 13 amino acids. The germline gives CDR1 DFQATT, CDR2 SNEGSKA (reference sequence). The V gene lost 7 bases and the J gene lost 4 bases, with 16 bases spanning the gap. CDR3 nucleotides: TGCAGTGTCCCGCTAAGGGGGGGAGAGACCCAGTACTTC. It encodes CSVPLRGGETQYF.

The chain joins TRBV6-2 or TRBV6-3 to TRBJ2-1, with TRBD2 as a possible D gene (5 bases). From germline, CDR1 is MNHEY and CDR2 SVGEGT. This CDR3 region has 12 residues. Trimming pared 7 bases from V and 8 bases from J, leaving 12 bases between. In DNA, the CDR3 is TGTGCCAGCACTAGGACTTCGGATGAGCAGTTCTTC. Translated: CASTRTSDEQFF.

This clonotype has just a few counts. The CDR3, as DNA: TGCAGTGCTAGCCCCACTACGACAGGGAAGGATGAGCAGTTCTTC. Protein product: CSASPTTTGKDEQFF. The chain has TRBV20-1 and TRBJ2-1; TRBD1 matches at 7 bases. CDR3 length equals 15 residues. The germline CDR1 and CDR2 sequences are DFQATT and SNEGSKA (reference sequence). Trimming removed 3 bases from V and 8 bases from J; junction bases left unmatched: 13.